This TCR beta chain originates from a study of blood T cell repertoires in COVID-19. As for the study in general: The origin of the acute and convalescent COVID-19 samples was the United States, Italy and Spain.

In the source study's methods: From reference gene primer amplification, estimates of nucleated cell counts were derived. Some clones are missing from TCRdb's copy, which holds only in-frame ones; the method was immunoSEQ multiplex PCR. For V, J and clone size, that table is used; D and trimming come from the DNA. The sample yields about 120,000 clones, more than 75% seen once. The CDR3 is made up of 16 amino acids. Trimming took off 4 bases at V and 2 bases at J, with 19 bases between the two ends. The germline V gene encodes CDR1 SGHRS and CDR2 YFSETQ. This clonotype was sampled from a woman in her seventies with acute or convalescent COVID-19. The sample comprised peripheral blood. The chain combines TRBV5-1 with TRBJ2-7, with a weak D call TRBD2 (6 bases). The CDR3 DNA is TGCGCCAGCAGCCCCGGGGGTAGGGAAACCCCCTACGAGCAGTACTTC. The encoded protein is CASSPGGRETPYEQYF.